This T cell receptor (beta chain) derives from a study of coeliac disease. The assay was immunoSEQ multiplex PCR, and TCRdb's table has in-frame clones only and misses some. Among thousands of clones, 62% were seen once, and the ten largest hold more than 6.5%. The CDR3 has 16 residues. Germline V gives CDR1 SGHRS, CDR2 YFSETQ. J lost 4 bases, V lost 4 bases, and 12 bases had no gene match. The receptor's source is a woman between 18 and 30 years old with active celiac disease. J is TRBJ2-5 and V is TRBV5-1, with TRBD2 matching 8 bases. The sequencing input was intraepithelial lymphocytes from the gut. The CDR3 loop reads CASSPGAAGGLETQYF. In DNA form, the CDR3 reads TGCGCCAGCAGCCCCGGTGCTGCGGGGGGTTTAGAGACCCAGTACTTC.